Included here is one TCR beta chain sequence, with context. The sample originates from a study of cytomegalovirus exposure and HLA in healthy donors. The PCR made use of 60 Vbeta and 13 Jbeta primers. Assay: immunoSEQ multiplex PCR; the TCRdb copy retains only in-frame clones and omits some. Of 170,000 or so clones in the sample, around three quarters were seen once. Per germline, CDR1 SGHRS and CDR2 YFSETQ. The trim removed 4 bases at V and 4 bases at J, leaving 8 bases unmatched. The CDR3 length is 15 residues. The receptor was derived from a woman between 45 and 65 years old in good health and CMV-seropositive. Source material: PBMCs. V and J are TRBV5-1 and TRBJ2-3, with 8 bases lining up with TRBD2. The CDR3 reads CASSLDAGGADTQYF. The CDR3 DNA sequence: TGCGCCAGCAGCCTCGATGCCGGGGGGGCAGATACGCAGTATTTT.